These T cell receptor beta chains were read from a single sample in a study of blood T cell repertoires in COVID-19. TCRdb's copy holds only in-frame clones and misses some; the assay was immunoSEQ multiplex PCR. The sample holds fewer than 65,000 clones, roughly 80% seen once. The sample consisted of peripheral blood. Every receptor here comes from a human donor in a cohort sampled during active COVID-19. CDR3s include the opening cysteine and the closing phenylalanine or tryptophan. D genes are given only for firm matches. Clone sizes are given selectively: once, few, many, or a class where the clone is expanded.

TRBD1	TRBV28	TRBJ2-7	few	CASSFRDSPYEQYF	TGTGCCAGCAGTTTCCGGGACAGTCCCTACGAGCAGTACTTC
TRBD2	TRBV12-5	TRBJ2-5	-	CASGQGKVGSGVRETQYF	TGTGCTAGTGGTCAAGGGAAGGTAGGTAGCGGGGTTAGAGAGACCCAGTACTTC
-	TRBV7-3	TRBJ2-7	-	CASSLSSSFSEQYF	TGTGCCAGCAGCTTATCTAGCAGCTTCTCCGAGCAGTACTTC
TRBD1	TRBV6-1	TRBJ1-1	-	CASSEASRGTAEAFF	TGTGCCAGCAGCGAAGCAAGTCGGGGGACAGCCGAAGCTTTCTTT
-	TRBV6-5	TRBJ1-5	few	CASSSTGANQPQHF	TGTGCCAGCAGCTCGACAGGAGCAAATCAGCCCCAGCATTTT
TRBD2	TRBV24-1	TRBJ2-5	-	CATSDPGTSGGAETQYF	TGTGCCACCAGTGACCCCGGGACTAGCGGGGGGGCAGAGACCCAGTACTTC
TRBD2	TRBV15	TRBJ2-1	-	CATSRTGTTANEQFF	TGTGCCACCAGCAGAACCGGGACTACCGCCAATGAGCAGTTCTTC
-	TRBV7-9	TRBJ2-3	few	CASSPRGRGAIDTQYF	TGTGCCAGCAGCCCCCGAGGCAGGGGAGCAATAGATACGCAGTATTTT
-	TRBV4-2	TRBJ2-5	once	CASSQGLTSWKTQYF	TGTGCCAGCAGCCAAGGTCTAACTAGCTGGAAGACCCAGTACTTC
-	TRBV6-2/TRBV6-3	TRBJ1-1	once	CASSYWRQNPNTEAFF	TGTGCCAGCAGTTACTGGAGACAGAATCCGAACACTGAAGCTTTCTTT
-	TRBV30	TRBJ2-3	-	CAWRDPGADTQYF	TGTGCCTGGAGGGATCCGGGGGCAGATACGCAGTATTTT
-	TRBV4-3	TRBJ2-5	few	CASSQESLKQGGKETQYF	TGCGCCAGCAGCCAAGAAAGCCTGAAACAGGGTGGAAAAGAGACCCAGTACTTC
TRBD1	TRBV5-1	TRBJ1-1	once	CASSDRDRSNTEAFF	TGCGCCAGCAGCGATCGGGACAGATCTAACACTGAAGCTTTCTTT
TRBD2	TRBV5-4	TRBJ2-1	-	CASSRSGGRYNEQFF	TGTGCCAGCAGCCGGAGCGGGGGGCGTTACAATGAGCAGTTCTTC
TRBD2	TRBV18	TRBJ2-5	-	CASSPSGDQETQYF	TGTGCCAGCTCACCGAGCGGGGACCAAGAGACCCAGTACTTC
-	TRBV19	TRBJ1-1	-	CASSFGGGGTEAFF	TGTGCCAGTAGTTTTGGTGGGGGGGGTACTGAAGCTTTCTTT
TRBD2	TRBV4-3	TRBJ2-2	-	CASSFLAGARGGELFF	TGCGCCAGCAGCTTCCTAGCGGGGGCGCGCGGCGGGGAGCTGTTTTTT
-	TRBV2	TRBJ2-3	-	CASQLATVTQYF	TGTGCCAGCCAGTTGGCCACAGTTACGCAGTATTTT
-	TRBV7-8	TRBJ2-6	-	CASSLVAGAGANVLTF	TGTGCCAGCAGCTTAGTGGCGGGTGCTGGGGCCAACGTCCTGACTTTC
TRBD1	TRBV19	TRBJ1-1	-	CASSIRTGGLNTEAFF	TGTGCCAGTAGTATTCGGACAGGGGGATTGAACACTGAAGCTTTCTTT
-	TRBV28	TRBJ1-5	once	CASRQIGVQPQHF	TGTGCCAGCAGGCAAATTGGAGTACAGCCCCAGCATTTT
-	TRBV5-1	TRBJ2-2	-	CASTVDRHTGELFF	TGCGCCAGCACGGTGGACAGACACACCGGGGAGCTGTTTTTT
TRBD1	TRBV5-1	TRBJ1-4	-	CASSGGTGMELFF	TGCGCCAGCAGCGGGGGGACAGGGATGGAACTGTTTTTT
-	TRBV4-3	TRBJ2-3	-	CASSQSQTSADTQYF	TGCGCCAGCAGCCAAAGCCAAACCTCCGCAGATACGCAGTATTTT
TRBD1	TRBV6-4	TRBJ2-7	-	CASSDSRRDRGIYEQYF	TGTGCCAGCAGTGACTCGAGAAGGGACAGGGGCATATACGAGCAGTACTTC
-	TRBV5-1	TRBJ1-2	few	CASSSLAGEGYTF	TGCGCCAGCAGCTCCCTAGCAGGGGAAGGCTACACCTTC
-	TRBV3-1/TRBV3-2	TRBJ2-1	-	CASSRDPATASYNEQFF	TGTGCCAGCAGCCGAGACCCCGCGACTGCCTCCTACAATGAGCAGTTCTTC
TRBD2	TRBV3-1/TRBV3-2	TRBJ2-5	-	CASSLTSGGRETQYF	TGTGCCAGCAGCCTGACTAGCGGGGGGCGGGAGACCCAGTACTTC
-	TRBV27	TRBJ1-1	-	CASSVTVNTEAFF	TGTGCCAGCAGTGTAACAGTGAACACTGAAGCTTTCTTT
-	TRBV27	TRBJ1-2	-	CASRRGGDGYTF	TGTGCCAGCAGGAGAGGAGGGGATGGCTACACCTTC
-	TRBV7-8	TRBJ1-6	-	CASSGSLNSPLHF	TGTGCCAGCAGCGGTAGCCTGAATTCACCCCTCCACTTT
-	TRBV10-3	TRBJ1-2	-	CAISEYNYGYTF	TGTGCCATCAGTGAATATAACTATGGCTACACCTTC
TRBD2	TRBV3-1/TRBV3-2	TRBJ2-3	-	CASSQATSGFSYTQYF	TGTGCCAGCAGCCAAGCGACTAGCGGGTTCTCGTATACGCAGTATTTT
TRBD1	TRBV5-4	TRBJ1-5	-	CASSSQGLGNQPQHF	TGTGCCAGCAGCTCACAGGGGTTGGGCAATCAGCCCCAGCATTTT
TRBD2	TRBV4-3	TRBJ2-2	-	CASSRQAGGPTGELFF	TGCGCCAGCAGCCGACAAGCGGGGGGGCCGACCGGGGAGCTGTTTTTT
-	TRBV3-1/TRBV3-2	TRBJ2-4	once	CASSSRVAKNIQYF	TGTGCCAGCAGCTCGCGGGTAGCCAAAAACATTCAGTACTTC